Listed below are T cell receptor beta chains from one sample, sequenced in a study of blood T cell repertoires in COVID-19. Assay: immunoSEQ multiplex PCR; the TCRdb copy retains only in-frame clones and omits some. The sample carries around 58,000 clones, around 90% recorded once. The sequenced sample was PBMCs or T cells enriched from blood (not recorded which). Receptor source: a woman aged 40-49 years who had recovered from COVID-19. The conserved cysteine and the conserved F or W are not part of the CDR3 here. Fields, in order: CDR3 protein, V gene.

CDR3 protein: ASSFRDTEAF
V gene: TRBV5-1

CDR3 protein: ASSVGKGRGTEAF
V gene: TRBV9

CDR3 protein: ASSQDSYGYT
V gene: TRBV18

CDR3 protein: ASTGHSSYEQY
V gene: TRBV3-1/TRBV3-2

CDR3 protein: ASFRGDRFNSPLH
V gene: TRBV2

CDR3 protein: ASSLKVLTREAF
V gene: TRBV11-2

CDR3 protein: ASSQAYRGRGILNTEAF
V gene: TRBV3-1/TRBV3-2

CDR3 protein: ATSDQAGFYNEQF
V gene: TRBV24-1

CDR3 protein: ASSTSSATNEKLF
V gene: TRBV19

CDR3 protein: ASSPGPSYNSPLH
V gene: TRBV6-4

CDR3 protein: ASSWGQGWIDPMETQY
V gene: TRBV7-8

CDR3 protein: ASSEVRADQNSPLH
V gene: TRBV2

CDR3 protein: ASSEDRGFYNSPLH
V gene: TRBV2

CDR3 protein: ASRAGVSGGYT
V gene: TRBV6-4

CDR3 protein: ASSQVPGEKLF
V gene: TRBV4-1

CDR3 protein: ASRVTGGGPYEQY
V gene: TRBV6-5

CDR3 protein: ASSQVLGNQPQH
V gene: TRBV4-1

CDR3 protein: AIHEYDNNSPLH
V gene: TRBV19

CDR3 protein: ASSYEANTGELF
V gene: TRBV6-5

CDR3 protein: ASSILDEQY
V gene: TRBV19

CDR3 protein: TSGAGGRGEQF
V gene: TRBV5-1

CDR3 protein: ASSLDGHKNEKLF
V gene: TRBV5-1

CDR3 protein: ASSTIKNTEAF
V gene: TRBV5-1

CDR3 protein: ASSYSTDSSYEQY
V gene: TRBV6-5

CDR3 protein: ASSHQGASETQY
V gene: TRBV6-2/TRBV6-3

CDR3 protein: SVEVGAGGRTEAF
V gene: TRBV29-1

CDR3 protein: ASSLAASGGNTIY
V gene: TRBV5-1

CDR3 protein: ASSLPGGGETQY
V gene: TRBV3-1/TRBV3-2

CDR3 protein: ASSHGEIAGGRGEQF
V gene: TRBV4-2

CDR3 protein: ASSTASGGINTGELF
V gene: TRBV5-1

CDR3 protein: ASGSGTHSYEQY
V gene: TRBV5-1

CDR3 protein: ASSKVQGGARGVETQY
V gene: TRBV21-1

CDR3 protein: ATSSIDEQY
V gene: TRBV15

CDR3 protein: ASSYYDLAGGEQY
V gene: TRBV6-2/TRBV6-3

CDR3 protein: ASSVGTSNGELF
V gene: TRBV9

CDR3 protein: ASSLEGVDTQY
V gene: TRBV5-1

CDR3 protein: ASRGQGDGYT
V gene: TRBV6-5

CDR3 protein: ASSLTGGPEQF
V gene: TRBV5-1

CDR3 protein: ATSRVPRAGQGVNEQF
V gene: TRBV15

CDR3 protein: ASSMPSGDTGELF
V gene: TRBV19

CDR3 protein: ASSQDMNTEAF
V gene: TRBV3-1/TRBV3-2

CDR3 protein: SARTSGAQSSYNEQF
V gene: TRBV29-1

CDR3 protein: ASSPPGGETQY
V gene: TRBV7-6

CDR3 protein: ASSSPTGGSQETQY
V gene: TRBV28

CDR3 protein: ASSPTGQGAISPLH
V gene: TRBV27

CDR3 protein: ASSLALTGIYT
V gene: TRBV7-9

CDR3 protein: ASRDRGRPKQY
V gene: TRBV2

CDR3 protein: ASSLLAGERNEQF
V gene: TRBV27

CDR3 protein: ASSPGTGSVEQY
V gene: TRBV7-9

CDR3 protein: ASSRIREGTEAF
V gene: TRBV25-1

CDR3 protein: ASSLALIGRGQHGYT
V gene: TRBV7-8

CDR3 protein: ASSSISGLAGGRSSGANVLT
V gene: TRBV3-1/TRBV3-2

CDR3 protein: ASSDSQGGSTEAF
V gene: TRBV6-4

CDR3 protein: ASIRDIWGNTEAF
V gene: TRBV19

CDR3 protein: ASSLVRGGPTDTQY
V gene: TRBV4-2